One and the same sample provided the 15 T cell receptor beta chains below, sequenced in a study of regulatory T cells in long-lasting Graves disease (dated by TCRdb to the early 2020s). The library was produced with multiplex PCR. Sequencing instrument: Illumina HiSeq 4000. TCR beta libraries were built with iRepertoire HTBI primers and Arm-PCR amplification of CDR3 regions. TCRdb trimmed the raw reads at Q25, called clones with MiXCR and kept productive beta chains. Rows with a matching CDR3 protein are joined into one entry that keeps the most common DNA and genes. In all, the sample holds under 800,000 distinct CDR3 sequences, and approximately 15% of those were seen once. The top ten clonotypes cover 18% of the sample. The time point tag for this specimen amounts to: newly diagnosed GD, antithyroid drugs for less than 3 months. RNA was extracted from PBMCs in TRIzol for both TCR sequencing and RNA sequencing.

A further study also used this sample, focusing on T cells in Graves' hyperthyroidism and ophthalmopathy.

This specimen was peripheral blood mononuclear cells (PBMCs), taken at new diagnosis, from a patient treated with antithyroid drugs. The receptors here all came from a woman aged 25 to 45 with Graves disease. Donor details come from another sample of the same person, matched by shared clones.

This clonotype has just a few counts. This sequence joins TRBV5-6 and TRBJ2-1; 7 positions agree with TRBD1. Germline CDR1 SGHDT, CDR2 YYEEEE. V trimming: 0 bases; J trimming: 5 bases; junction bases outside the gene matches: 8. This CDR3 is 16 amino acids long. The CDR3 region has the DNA TGTGCCAGCAGCTTGGTGATCCGGGACAGCAACAATGAGCAGTTCTTC. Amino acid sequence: CASSLVIRDSNNEQFF.

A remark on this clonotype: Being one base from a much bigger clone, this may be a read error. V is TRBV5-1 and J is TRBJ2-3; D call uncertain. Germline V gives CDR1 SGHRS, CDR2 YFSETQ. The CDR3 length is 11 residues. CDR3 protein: CASTASYTRYF. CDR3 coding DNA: TGCGCCAGCACCGCGAGTTATACGCGGTATTTT.

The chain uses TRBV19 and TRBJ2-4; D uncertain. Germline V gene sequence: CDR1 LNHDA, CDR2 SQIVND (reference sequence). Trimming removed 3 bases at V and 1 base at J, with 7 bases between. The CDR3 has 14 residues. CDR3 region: CASSIAGAKNIQYF. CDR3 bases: TGTGCCAGTAGTATCGCTGGGGCCAAAAACATTCAGTACTTC.

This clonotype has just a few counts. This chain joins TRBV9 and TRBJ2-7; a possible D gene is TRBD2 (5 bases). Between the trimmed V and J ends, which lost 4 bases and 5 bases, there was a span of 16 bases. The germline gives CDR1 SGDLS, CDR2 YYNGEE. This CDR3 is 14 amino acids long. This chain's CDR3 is CASSLGPAGDEQYF. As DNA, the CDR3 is TGTGCCAGCAGCCTCGGGCCCGCCGGGGACGAGCAGTACTTC.

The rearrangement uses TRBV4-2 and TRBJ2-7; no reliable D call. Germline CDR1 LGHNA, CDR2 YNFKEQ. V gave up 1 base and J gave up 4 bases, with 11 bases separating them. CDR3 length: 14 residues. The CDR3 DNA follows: TGTGCCAGCAGCCAAGGGTCACTAATTTACGAGCAGTACTTC. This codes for CASSQGSLIYEQYF.

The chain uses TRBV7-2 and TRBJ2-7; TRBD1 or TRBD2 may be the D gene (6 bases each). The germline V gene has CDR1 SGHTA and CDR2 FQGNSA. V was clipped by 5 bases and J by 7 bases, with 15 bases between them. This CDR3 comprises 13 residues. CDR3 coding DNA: TGTGCCAGCAGCCGAGGGGGGCAGCGGGAGCAGTACTTC. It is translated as CASSRGGQREQYF. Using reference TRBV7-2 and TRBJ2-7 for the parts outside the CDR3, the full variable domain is GAGVSQSPSNKVTEKGKDVELRCDPISGHTALYWYRQSLGQGLEFLIYFQGNSAPDKSGLPSDRFSAERTGGSVSTLTIQRTQQEDSAVYLCASSRGGQREQYFGPGTRLTVT.

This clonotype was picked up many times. CDR3 DNA sequence: TGTGCCACCAGCAGACAGGGACAGGGGATGAAGGCTGAAGCTTTCTTT. Translation: CATSRQGQGMKAEAFF. V is TRBV15 and J is TRBJ1-1; the match to TRBD1 covers 10 bases. Germline values: CDR1 LNHNV, CDR2 YYDKDF (reference sequence). Germline trimming cut 2 bases from V and 6 bases from J; bases unmatched to any gene: 9. This CDR3 contains 16 residues.

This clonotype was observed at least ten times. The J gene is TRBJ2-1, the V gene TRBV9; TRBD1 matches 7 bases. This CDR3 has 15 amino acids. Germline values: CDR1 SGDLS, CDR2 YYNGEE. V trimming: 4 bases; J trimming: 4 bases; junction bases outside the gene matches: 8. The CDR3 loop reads CASSPQDRYYNEQFF. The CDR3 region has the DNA TGTGCCAGCAGCCCTCAGGACAGGTATTACAATGAGCAGTTCTTC.

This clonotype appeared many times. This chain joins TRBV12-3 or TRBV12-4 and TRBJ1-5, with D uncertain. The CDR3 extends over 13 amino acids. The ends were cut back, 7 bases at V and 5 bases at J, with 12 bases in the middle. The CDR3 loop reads CASTWEGDQPQHF. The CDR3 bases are TGTGCCAGCACTTGGGAGGGAGATCAGCCCCAGCATTTT.

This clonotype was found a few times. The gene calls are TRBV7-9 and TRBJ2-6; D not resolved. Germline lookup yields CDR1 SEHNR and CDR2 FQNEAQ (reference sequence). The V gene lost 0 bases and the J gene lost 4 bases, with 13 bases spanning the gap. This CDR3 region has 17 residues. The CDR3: CASSLAVRFEGANVLTF. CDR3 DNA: TGTGCCAGCAGCTTAGCGGTCAGGTTCGAGGGGGCCAACGTCCTGACTTTC.

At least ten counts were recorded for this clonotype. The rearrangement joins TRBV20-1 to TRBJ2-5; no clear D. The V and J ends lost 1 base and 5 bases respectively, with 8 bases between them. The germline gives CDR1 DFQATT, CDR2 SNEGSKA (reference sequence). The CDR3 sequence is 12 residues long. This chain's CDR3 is CSARGGDETQYF. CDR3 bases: TGCAGTGCTAGAGGCGGTGATGAGACCCAGTACTTC.

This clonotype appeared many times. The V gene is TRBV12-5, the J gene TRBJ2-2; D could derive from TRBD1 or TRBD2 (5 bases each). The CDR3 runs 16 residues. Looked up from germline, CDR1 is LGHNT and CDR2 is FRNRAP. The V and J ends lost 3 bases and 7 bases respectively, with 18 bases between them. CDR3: CASGFKTGKGSGELFF. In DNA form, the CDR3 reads TGTGCTAGTGGTTTCAAGACCGGGAAGGGGAGCGGGGAGCTGTTTTTT.

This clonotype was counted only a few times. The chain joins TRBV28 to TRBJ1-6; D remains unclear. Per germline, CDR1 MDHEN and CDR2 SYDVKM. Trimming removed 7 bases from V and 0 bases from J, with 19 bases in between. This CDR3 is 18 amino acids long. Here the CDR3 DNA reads TGTGCCAGCAAGATTCCGGGGTGGGGAAGCTCCTATAATTCACCCCTCCACTTT. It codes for CASKIPGWGSSYNSPLHF.

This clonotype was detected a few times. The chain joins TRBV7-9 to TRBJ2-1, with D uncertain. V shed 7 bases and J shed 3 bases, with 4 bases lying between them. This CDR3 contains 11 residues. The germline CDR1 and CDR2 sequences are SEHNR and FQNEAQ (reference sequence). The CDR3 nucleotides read TGTGCCAGCAAAAGCTACAATGAGCAGTTCTTC. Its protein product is CASKSYNEQFF.

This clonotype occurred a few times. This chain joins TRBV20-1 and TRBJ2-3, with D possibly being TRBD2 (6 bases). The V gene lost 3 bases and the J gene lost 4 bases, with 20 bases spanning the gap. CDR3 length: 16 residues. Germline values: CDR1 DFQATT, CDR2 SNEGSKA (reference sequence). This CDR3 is CSARTIREEAADTQYF. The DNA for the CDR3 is TGCAGTGCTAGGACGATCAGGGAGGAGGCGGCAGATACGCAGTATTTT.